This TCR beta chain was documented in a study of shared T cell receptors in the human thymus. Clones were sequenced by immunoSEQ multiplex PCR, and TCRdb holds only the in-frame ones, with some missing. This sample has 700,000 or so clones, with approximately 85% found just once. Trimming cost V 6 bases and J 1 base; bases outside gene matches: 5. CDR3 size: 15 residues. Germline V gives CDR1 SNHLY, CDR2 FYNNEI. Another study also made use of these data, one on human thymus T cells. That source adds: The thymus tissue came from resections taken during corrective heart surgery.

The sequence derives from a girl less than two years old with a congenital heart defect. Input material: thymocytes. The rearrangement links TRBV2 to TRBJ2-3; TRBD2 agrees at 9 bases. CDR3 in DNA: TGTGCCAGCAGCCTGACTAGCGGATGCACAGATACGCAGTATTTT. The encoded protein is CASSLTSGCTDTQYF.